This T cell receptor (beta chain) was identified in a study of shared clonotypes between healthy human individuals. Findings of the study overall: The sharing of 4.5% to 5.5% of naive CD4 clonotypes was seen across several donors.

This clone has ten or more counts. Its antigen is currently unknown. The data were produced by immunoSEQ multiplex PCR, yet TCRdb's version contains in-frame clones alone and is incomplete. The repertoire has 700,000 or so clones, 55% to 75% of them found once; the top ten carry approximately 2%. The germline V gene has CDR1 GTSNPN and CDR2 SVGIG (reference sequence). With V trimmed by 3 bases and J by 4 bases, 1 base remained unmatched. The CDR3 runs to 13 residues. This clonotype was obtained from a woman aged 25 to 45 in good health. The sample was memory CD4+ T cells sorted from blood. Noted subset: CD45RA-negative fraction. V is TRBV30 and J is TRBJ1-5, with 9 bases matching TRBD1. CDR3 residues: CAWSGTGNQPQHF. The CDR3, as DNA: TGTGCCTGGAGCGGGACAGGGAATCAGCCCCAGCATTTT.